The 28 T cell receptor beta chains presented below share a single source sample, sequenced in a study of beta chain features in type 1 diabetes (dated by TCRdb to between 2017 and 2018). The library came from the immunoSEQ multiplex PCR assay. The High Capacity cDNA Reverse Transcription Kit was used to reverse transcribe all of the isolated RNA, meaning that expressed TCRB transcripts were what got sequenced. The source is immuneACCESS, and TCRdb retained only in-frame sequences with V and J called. Part of the clones is not carried over; for the studies checked, unresolved V genes explain less than half of this, and the remainder is unexplained. For this sample the table gives 860,000 or so clones, of which about a sixth were detected only once. Jointly, the top ten make up 0.02% to 0.03% of the sample. The sample consisted of naive CD4+ T cells from blood. This specimen's cell subset or site label, per the study, means: true naive CD4+ T cells. Source of these receptors: a woman between 18 and 29 years old in good health.

This clone was detected a few times. The chain combines TRBV4-3 with TRBJ2-1; perhaps D is TRBD1 or TRBD2 (6 bases each). The length of the CDR3 is 18 residues. V was trimmed by 0 bases and J by 9 bases, leaving 24 bases between them. The germline CDR1 and CDR2 sequences are LGHNA and YSLEER. The DNA for the CDR3 is TGCGCCAGCAGCCAAGACTTTGGGGGGACAACTGGACGACCTGAGCAGTTCTTC. It encodes CASSQDFGGTTGRPEQFF.

The genes are TRBV10-1 and TRBJ2-2; D remains unclear. V was clipped by 5 bases and J by 2 bases, with 6 bases between them. The CDR3 is 13 amino acids. Looked up from germline, CDR1 is WNHNN and CDR2 is SYGVQD (reference sequence). CDR3: CASSPRNTGELFF. CDR3 nucleotide sequence: TGCGCCAGCAGTCCAAGAAACACCGGGGAGCTGTTTTTT.

The chain joins TRBV4-2 to TRBJ2-1, with TRBD2 matching 7 bases. This CDR3 has 14 residues. Unmatched junction bases numbered 3, after V lost 4 bases and J lost 3 bases. The germline gives CDR1 LGHNA, CDR2 YNFKEQ. The CDR3 DNA follows: TGTGCCAGCAGCCTCACGGGAGGCTACAATGAGCAGTTCTTC. Amino acid sequence: CASSLTGGYNEQFF.

This clone was detected only a few times. CDR3 amino acids: CSVVRTRNEQFF. CDR3 sequence (DNA): TGCAGCGTTGTCCGGACACGCAATGAGCAGTTCTTC. The V call is TRBV29-1, the J call TRBJ2-1, with a weak D call TRBD1 (5 bases). This CDR3 is 12 amino acids long. Germline CDR1 and CDR2: SQVTM and ANQGSEA. V was shortened by 4 bases and J by 6 bases, with 10 bases between the two germline ends.

This clone was seen only a few times. The rearrangement joins TRBV5-1 to TRBJ1-2; D unresolved. V lost 4 bases and J 5 bases, leaving 12 bases between the germline ends. The CDR3 length is 13 residues. Germline V gives CDR1 SGHRS, CDR2 YFSETQ. In nucleotides, the CDR3 is TGCGCCAGCAGCCCCGGAGGCCGGTATGGCTACACCTTC. This translates into CASSPGGRYGYTF.

This clone was recorded a few times. CDR3: CASSLSSMNTEAFF. For the CDR3, the DNA is TGTGCCAGCAGCTTATCCTCGATGAACACTGAAGCTTTCTTT. V and J are TRBV7-8 and TRBJ1-1; no reliable D call. This CDR3 is built from 14 residues. The germline V gene encodes CDR1 SGHVS and CDR2 FQNEAQ. Trimming left V 2 bases short and J 0 bases short, with 7 bases between.

Details on this clone: One junction end does not reproduce the germline sequence, and a read error may be involved. The rearrangement joins TRBV7-9 to TRBJ2-1; 7 positions match TRBD2. This CDR3 is 15 amino acids long. In germline, CDR1 is SEHNR, CDR2 FQNEAQ (reference sequence). The CDR3 is CASSQSGLVNNEQFF. The CDR3 DNA reads as TGCGCCAGCAGCCAGAGTGGACTAGTGAACAATGAGCAGTTCTTC.

About this clone itself: One end of the junction varies from germline; a read error may be responsible. V is TRBV7-7 and J is TRBJ2-2, with 10 nucleotides matching TRBD2. This CDR3 has 17 amino acids. Per the germline V gene, CDR1 is SSHAT and CDR2 is FNYEAQ (reference sequence). The CDR3 reads CASSSKAPGLATGELFF. CDR3 nucleotide sequence: TGTGCTAGCAGTAGTAAGGCACCGGGACTAGCGACCGGGGAGCTGTTTTTT.

This chain uses TRBV6-5 with TRBJ1-4, with D perhaps TRBD1 (5 bases). Germline CDR1 MNHEY, CDR2 SVGAGI. There are 12 residues in the CDR3. Trimming took 6 bases from V and 7 from J, leaving 9 bases between them. The CDR3 nucleotides read TGTGCCAGCAGAGGTCAGGGTGAAAAACTGTTTTTT. It is translated as CASRGQGEKLFF.

J is TRBJ2-5 and V is TRBV4-3; D remains ambiguous. CDR3 length equals 15 residues. V was clipped by 1 base and J by 2 bases, with 11 bases between them. Germline V gene data show CDR1 as LGHNA and CDR2 as YSLEER. This chain's CDR3 is CASSQVWQEQETQYF. The DNA of the CDR3 is TGCGCCAGCAGCCAAGTTTGGCAGGAACAAGAGACCCAGTACTTC.

This clone was seen only a few times. The gene calls are TRBV5-1 and TRBJ2-5, with no clear D. In germline, CDR1 is SGHRS, CDR2 YFSETQ. This CDR3 is built from 14 residues. V lost 0 bases to trimming and J lost 4 bases, with 10 bases between them. CDR3 protein: CASSLGVQPETQYF. CDR3 sequence (DNA): TGCGCCAGCAGCTTGGGGGTCCAACCAGAGACCCAGTACTTC.

The chain links TRBV27 to TRBJ1-1; the D is unclear. This CDR3 is built from 18 residues. The V end lost 11 bases, the J end lost 4 bases, and 32 bases lay between the germline ends. The germline V gene encodes CDR1 MNHEY and CDR2 SMNVEV (reference sequence). Written as DNA, the CDR3 is TGTGCCCCTATTTTGTATCACCGCACCCTTCCGCCGAGCACTGAAGCTTTCTTT. It codes for CAPILYHRTLPPSTEAFF.

The V and J genes are TRBV18 and TRBJ1-2; D is uncertain. Germline V gene sequence: CDR1 KGHSH, CDR2 LQKENI. CDR3 length equals 12 residues. V was trimmed by 4 bases and J by 5 bases, leaving 8 bases between them. The CDR3 here is CASSRGVYGYTF. The CDR3 DNA reads as TGTGCCAGCTCACGCGGGGTTTATGGCTACACCTTC.

This clone was counted a few times. The gene calls are TRBV2 and TRBJ1-2; D possibly corresponds to TRBD1 (5 bases). Per germline, CDR1 SNHLY and CDR2 FYNNEI. With 3 bases removed from V and 1 base from J, the gap between germline ends came to 6 bases. This CDR3 is built from 13 residues. In nucleotides, the CDR3 is TGTGCCAGCAGTGATCAGGGTAACTATGGCTACACCTTC. Protein sequence: CASSDQGNYGYTF.

This clone was counted between two and nine times. Additional DNA sequences in this sample encode the identical CDR3. This rearrangement joins TRBV29-1 to TRBJ1-1; TRBD1 might be the D (5 bases). The length of the CDR3 is 12 residues. Germline assignment: CDR1 SQVTM and CDR2 ANQGSEA. The V end lost 4 bases, the J end lost 0 bases, and 6 bases lay between the germline ends. CDR3 in amino acids: CSVGQLNTEAFF. CDR3 coding DNA: TGCAGCGTTGGACAGCTGAACACTGAAGCTTTCTTT. The full variable domain, its missing parts supplied by reference TRBV29-1 and TRBJ1-1, is SAVISQKPSRDICQRGTSLTIQCQVDSQVTMMFWYRQQPGQSLTLIATANQGSEATYESGFVIDKFPISRPNLTFSTLTVSNMSPEDSSIYLCSVGQLNTEAFFGQGTRLTVV.

The chain recombines TRBV10-3 with TRBJ2-7; TRBD2 agrees at 7 bases. The CDR3 totals 13 residues. V dropped 9 bases and J dropped 3; count of bases not matched to a gene: 8. CDR1 and CDR2 (germline): ENHRY, SYGVKD. CDR3 amino acids: CAIGDYSRYEQYF. The CDR3 nucleotides read TGTGCCATTGGGGACTATTCCCGCTACGAGCAGTACTTC.

The genes are TRBV4-3 and TRBJ1-2; a possible D gene is TRBD1 (5 bases). The germline V gene has CDR1 LGHNA and CDR2 YSLEER. This CDR3 has 13 amino acids. V was cut by 1 base and J by 2 bases, with 5 bases left in between. CDR3 residues: CASSQGQNYGYTF. The CDR3 coding sequence is TGCGCCAGCAGCCAAGGACAGAACTATGGCTACACCTTC.

This clone was detected a few times. V usage is TRBV19 and J usage is TRBJ2-1; D is unresolved. The CDR3 covers 15 residues. CDR1 and CDR2 from the germline V gene are LNHDA and SQIVND (reference sequence). The CDR3 region has the DNA TGTGCTTCGCGGCGTATTCCCACCCCTAAGGATGAGCAGTTCTTC. This translates into CASRRIPTPKDEQFF.

There are a few counts of this clone. The chain employs TRBV5-1 and TRBJ2-1, with unresolved D. Trimming took off 1 base at V and 5 bases at J, with 10 bases between the two ends. Germline loops: CDR1 SGHRS, CDR2 YFSETQ. The length of the CDR3 is 14 residues. This chain's CDR3 is CASSLLAGNNEQFF. DNA for the CDR3: TGCGCCAGCAGCTTGCTGGCAGGAAACAATGAGCAGTTCTTC.

This clone was picked up a small number of times. This chain links TRBV2 with TRBJ2-5; 7 positions agree with TRBD1. This CDR3 has 15 residues. CDR1 and CDR2 (germline): SNHLY, FYNNEI. Germline trimming cut 5 bases from V and 1 base from J; bases unmatched to any gene: 7. CDR3 bases: TGTGCCAGCAGTAAGATCCGGACAGGCCAAGAGACCCAGTACTTC. Translated, it gives CASSKIRTGQETQYF.

The CDR3 bases are TGTGCCAGCACGACGAGGCAGGGGGCATACACTGAAGCTTTCTTT. It translates to CASTTRQGAYTEAFF. The V and J genes are TRBV2 and TRBJ1-1, with 8 nucleotides matching TRBD1. V lost 7 bases and J lost 3; bases outside the gene matches: 10. The CDR3 is made up of 15 amino acids. Germline CDR1 and CDR2: SNHLY and FYNNEI.

The rearrangement joins TRBV19 to TRBJ1-1, with TRBD1 matching over 7 bases. CDR1 and CDR2 from the germline V gene are LNHDA and SQIVND (reference sequence). V gave up 3 bases and J gave up 0 bases; unmatched junction bases: 1. The CDR3 is 14 residues long. CDR3 residues: CASSMGQMNTEAFF. CDR3 DNA sequence: TGTGCCAGTAGTATGGGACAGATGAACACTGAAGCTTTCTTT.

In its sample, this clone was seen a few times. The genes are TRBV28 and TRBJ2-1; D is possibly TRBD2 (6 bases). This CDR3 is built from 15 residues. Trimming removed 5 bases at V and 7 bases at J, with 18 bases between. Germline V CDR1 and CDR2: MDHEN, SYDVKM. In DNA, the CDR3 is TGTGCCAGCAGTGGTAACCTGGGACTGTCGAATGAGCAGTTCTTC. It encodes CASSGNLGLSNEQFF.

The chain is built from TRBV25-1 and TRBJ1-2; unclear D gene. Trimming left V 2 bases short and J 3 bases short, with 13 bases between. This CDR3 comprises 15 residues. The germline V gene encodes CDR1 MGHDK and CDR2 SYGVNS. The CDR3 here is CASSERRDSYYGYTF. In nucleotides, the CDR3 is TGTGCCAGCAGTGAACGAAGGGATTCTTACTATGGCTACACCTTC.

There are a few counts of this clone. The chain employs TRBV28 and TRBJ2-2, with no clear D. V gave up 10 bases and J gave up 3 bases, with 12 bases separating them. Germline lookup yields CDR1 MDHEN and CDR2 SYDVKM. The CDR3 runs 13 residues. The CDR3 DNA follows: TGTGCCACGGGCCTTGCCGACACCGGGGAGCTGTTTTTT. Its protein product is CATGLADTGELFF.

On this clone itself: One end of the junction does not line up with germline, which may come from a read error. This chain uses TRBV28 with TRBJ2-1, with 7 positions matching TRBD2. The CDR3 covers 13 residues. Germline CDR1 reads MDHEN; CDR2 reads SYDVKM. The CDR3 spells CASRAGVYSEQFF. CDR3 in DNA: TGTGCCAGCAGGGCGGGAGTCTACAGTGAGCAGTTCTTC.

This clone was picked up a small number of times. The V call is TRBV2, the J call TRBJ2-7; no reliable D call. This CDR3 spans 12 amino acids. Germline CDR1 reads SNHLY; CDR2 reads FYNNEI. With 7 bases removed from V and 12 bases from J, the gap between germline ends came to 19 bases. CDR3 loop: CASISIVQKGYF. The CDR3 nucleotides are TGTGCCAGCATTAGTATCGTCCAAAAAGGGTACTTC. Variable domain in full (rest from reference TRBV2 and TRBJ2-7): EPEVTQTPSHQVTQMGQEVILRCVPISNHLYFYWYRQILGQKVEFLVSFYNNEISEKSEIFDDQFSVERPDGSNFTLKIRSTKLEDSAMYFCASISIVQKGYFGPGTRLTVT.

This clone was detected only a few times. The rearrangement joins TRBV4-1 to TRBJ1-1; TRBD1 might be the D (5 bases). V lost 2 bases and J lost 5, with 12 bases in between. The CDR3 runs 14 residues. Germline V gene data show CDR1 as MGHRA and CDR2 as YSYEKL. This CDR3 reads CASSQPGGRTEAFF. The CDR3 DNA follows: TGCGCCAGCAGCCAACCGGGGGGGAGGACTGAAGCTTTCTTT.